Ten or more counts support the clone carrying this T cell receptor (beta chain). Its antigen is unknown. The data were taken from a study of T cells after yellow fever vaccination. Study-wide points: Relatively few clonotypes were ones that appeared in both CD4 and CD8 compartments. Within FACS-sorted repertoires, abundant clonotypes contaminating from the bulk population could be present.

TCRdb called the 5' RACE reads again in MiXCR, with one record for every CDR3 protein. This sample has around 590,000 distinct CDR3 sequences, with more than 9% found just once. Looked up from germline, CDR1 is SQVTM and CDR2 is ANQGSEA. V shed 4 bases and J shed 8 bases, with 23 bases lying between them. This CDR3 is built from 16 residues. The genes are TRBV29-1 and TRBJ1-4, with a possible D match to TRBD1 (5 bases). Material: PBMCs, obtained on the day of the yellow fever booster vaccination. This sequence was found in a man younger than 45 who received the YFV17D yellow fever vaccine. The CDR3 nucleotides are TGCAGCGTTGGGAGGATGGGGGGAGCGGGTGTCGAAAAACTGTTTTTT. Encoded protein: CSVGRMGGAGVEKLFF. Full variable domain (remainder filled in from reference TRBV29-1 and TRBJ1-4): SAVISQKPSRDICQRGTSLTIQCQVDSQVTMMFWYRQQPGQSLTLIATANQGSEATYESGFVIDKFPISRPNLTFSTLTVSNMSPEDSSIYLCSVGRMGGAGVEKLFFGSGTQLSVL.